This T cell receptor (beta chain) comes out of a study of blood T cell repertoires in COVID-19. About the study: Sites across the United States, Italy and Spain contributed samples from acute and convalescent COVID-19. Sample material is recorded as cDNA or gDNA derived from T cells, B-cell-depleted T cells, or PBMCs.

As originally analysed: Reference gene primer amplification gave nucleated cell count estimates. Method: immunoSEQ multiplex PCR; TCRdb's copy keeps in-frame clones and lacks some. The V and J calls and the clone size are those of that table, but D and trimming were determined from the DNA. The sample records 310,000 or so clones, around 83% being singletons. CDR1 is KGHDR, CDR2 SFDVKD, per germline. Trimming cost V 4 bases and J 0 bases, with 10 bases left between them. This CDR3 has 15 residues. The receptor was isolated from a woman in her forties or fifties with acute or convalescent COVID-19. The J gene is TRBJ2-3, the V gene TRBV24-1; no reliable D call. The sample consisted of peripheral blood. Written as DNA, the CDR3 is TGTGCCACCAGTGACCGTGGCATTAGCACAGATACGCAGTATTTT. Protein: CATSDRGISTDTQYF.